This T cell receptor beta chain was retrieved from a study of T cell changes during pregnancy in multiple sclerosis. Here immunoSEQ multiplex PCR was the method, and the copy in TCRdb shows in-frame clones only, minus some. The repertoire holds 70,000 to 95,000 clones, with almost 95% as singletons. Germline assignment: CDR1 MGHRA and CDR2 YSYEKL. V gave up 0 bases and J gave up 2 bases, with 14 bases separating them. The CDR3 is made up of 17 amino acids. This receptor was identified in a female donor with multiple sclerosis, enrolled in a pregnancy study. The material sequenced was peripheral blood, taken in the third trimester of pregnancy. The chain couples TRBV4-1 to TRBJ1-3, with D possibly being TRBD1 (5 bases). CDR3: CASSQDNTGHPGNTIYF. The DNA of the CDR3 is TGCGCCAGCAGCCAAGACAATACAGGTCACCCTGGAAACACCATATATTTT.